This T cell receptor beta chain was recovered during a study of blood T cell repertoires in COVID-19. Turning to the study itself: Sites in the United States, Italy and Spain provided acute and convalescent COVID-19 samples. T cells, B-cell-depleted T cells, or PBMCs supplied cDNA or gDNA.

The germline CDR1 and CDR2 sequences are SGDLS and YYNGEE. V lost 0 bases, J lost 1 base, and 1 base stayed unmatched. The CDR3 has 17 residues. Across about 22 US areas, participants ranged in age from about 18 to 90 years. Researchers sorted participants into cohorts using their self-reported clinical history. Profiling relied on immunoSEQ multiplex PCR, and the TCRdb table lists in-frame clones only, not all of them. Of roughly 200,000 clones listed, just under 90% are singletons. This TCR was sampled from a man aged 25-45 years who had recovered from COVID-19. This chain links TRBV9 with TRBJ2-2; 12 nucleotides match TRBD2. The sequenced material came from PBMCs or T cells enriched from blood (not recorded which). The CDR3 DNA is TGTGCCAGCAGCGTAGCGGGACTAGCGGGGAACACCGGGGAGCTGTTTTTT. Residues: CASSVAGLAGNTGELFF.